The rows below give T cell receptor beta chains drawn from one sample of a study of cytomegalovirus exposure and HLA in healthy donors. Only in-frame clones appear in the TCRdb table, and some are missing; sequencing was by immunoSEQ multiplex PCR. The table has approximately 71,000 clones, around 72% seen once. Sequencing used PBMCs. The receptors derive from a woman in her forties in good health and CMV-seropositive. Each CDR3 is given with its conserved first and last residue. D genes are given only for firm matches. Expanded clones are given a class, and other clones once, few, many or no size at all.

v_gene	abundance	d_gene	j_gene	CDR3nt	CDR3aa
TRBV4-1	NA	TRBD1	TRBJ2-7	TGCGCCAGCAGCCACAAAATCCGGGACAGGGTGTACGAGCAGTACTTC	CASSHKIRDRVYEQYF
TRBV7-9	NA	NA	TRBJ1-1	TGTGCCAGCAGCTTAGAGCGCGGGTACACTGAAGCTTTCTTT	CASSLERGYTEAFF
TRBV4-1	once	TRBD1	TRBJ2-7	TGCGCCAGCAGCGCCCTGGCAGGGGGCTATAACGAGCAGTACTTC	CASSALAGGYNEQYF
TRBV6-1	many	TRBD1	TRBJ2-1	TGTGCCAGCAGTAAAGGACAGGGAGTCGCCTACAATGAGCAGTTCTTC	CASSKGQGVAYNEQFF
TRBV6-5	NA	NA	TRBJ1-1	TGTGCCAGCAGTTACTACAGGGCGAACACTGAAGCTTTCTTT	CASSYYRANTEAFF
TRBV14	NA	TRBD1	TRBJ1-2	TGTGCCAGCAGCCATGCCGGGACAGGGGTTGCTGGCTACACCTTC	CASSHAGTGVAGYTF
TRBV6-5	few	TRBD1	TRBJ2-2	TGTGCCAGCACCTGGACAGGGGCAAACACCGGGGAGCTGTTTTTT	CASTWTGANTGELFF
TRBV9	NA	NA	TRBJ1-5	TGTGCCAGCAGCCCGAGAGGACAGCTCAATCAGCCCCAGCATTTT	CASSPRGQLNQPQHF
TRBV25-1	once	NA	TRBJ1-3	TGTGCCAGCAGTGACGCAGGGTCTGGAAACACCATATATTTT	CASSDAGSGNTIYF
TRBV25-1	NA	NA	TRBJ2-5	TGTGCCAGCAGTGAGATCGGGGGGCCCGGCGAGACCCAGTACTTC	CASSEIGGPGETQYF
TRBV5-1	NA	NA	TRBJ2-7	TGCGCCAGCAGCTTGGAAGGAGGGCCGAGGGAGCAGTACTTC	CASSLEGGPREQYF
TRBV23-1	few	NA	TRBJ1-1	TGCGCCAGCAGTCAATCCCCCCGACAGGAAGGGGTCACTGAAGCTTTCTTT	CASSQSPRQEGVTEAFF
TRBV2	NA	TRBD1	TRBJ2-7	TGTGCCAGCAGTCCCATTATGGGACAGGGCCCCTACGAGCAGTACTTC	CASSPIMGQGPYEQYF
TRBV11-2	NA	NA	TRBJ2-5	TGTGCCAGCACCCGGCGTTGGGGGGCTAGCGGACAAGAGACCCAGTACTTC	CASTRRWGASGQETQYF
TRBV9	few	NA	TRBJ2-1	TGTGCCAGCAGCGTAGGCCAGGGGTACAATGAGCAGTTCTTC	CASSVGQGYNEQFF
TRBV9	NA	NA	TRBJ2-1	TGTGCCAGCAGCGTAGCTCCGGGAGCATACAATGAGCAGTTCTTC	CASSVAPGAYNEQFF
TRBV29-1	NA	TRBD1	TRBJ2-7	TGCAGCGTGTCCAGGACAGGATGGTCCTACGAGCAGTACTTC	CSVSRTGWSYEQYF
TRBV5-1	once	NA	TRBJ2-7	TGCGCCAGCAGCTTACGGCTGGGGGCGCCCTACGAGCAGTACTTC	CASSLRLGAPYEQYF
TRBV5-1	NA	TRBD1	TRBJ2-7	TGCGCCAGCAGCCGGACCCCGGGACAGTTCTTCTTTTACGAGCAGTACTTC	CASSRTPGQFFFYEQYF
TRBV29-1	NA	TRBD2	TRBJ2-1	TGCAGCCTGAGCGGGGGGGCCCCCTGGGATGAGCAGTTCTTC	CSLSGGAPWDEQFF
TRBV5-1	NA	TRBD2	TRBJ2-1	TGCGCCAGCAGCTTGGATCCTAGCGGGGGCGTTCTCGTGTTCTTC	CASSLDPSGGVLVFF
TRBV5-1	NA	NA	TRBJ1-1	TGCGCCAGCAGCTTAGGGGGAGGGATCATGAACACTGAAGCTTTCTTT	CASSLGGGIMNTEAFF
TRBV11-3	NA	TRBD2	TRBJ2-2	TGTGCCAGCAGCGAGACTAGCGGGGGAAACGGGGAGCTGTTTTTT	CASSETSGGNGELFF
TRBV6-1	NA	NA	TRBJ2-1	TGTGCCAGCAGTGAACGCGGGGACTCCTACAATGAGCAGTTCTTC	CASSERGDSYNEQFF
TRBV30	NA	NA	TRBJ1-1	TGTGCCTGGAGTCCCAGCGTCCAAGGAGCTTTCTTT	CAWSPSVQGAFF
TRBV29-1	NA	NA	TRBJ2-5	TGCAGCGTCCAGGGGGGATCACAAGAGACCCAGTACTTC	CSVQGGSQETQYF
TRBV2	NA	TRBD2	TRBJ2-7	TGTGCCAGCAACCGACTAGCGGGGGGCCCTAACTACGAGCAGTACTTC	CASNRLAGGPNYEQYF
TRBV6-5	NA	TRBD2	TRBJ2-1	TGTGCCAGCACGGGACTAGCGGGGGGGCGGGATGAGCAGTTCTTC	CASTGLAGGRDEQFF
TRBV6-4	NA	NA	TRBJ1-1	TGTGCCAGCAGTGACACCCTCATTGGCCGCAAGAACACTGAAGCTTTCTTT	CASSDTLIGRKNTEAFF
TRBV10-1	NA	TRBD2	TRBJ2-1	TGCGCCAGCAGTGACGGGTCGACTAGCGGGGAGCAGCAGTTCTTC	CASSDGSTSGEQQFF
TRBV5-6	NA	NA	TRBJ2-6	TGTGCCAGCAGGTCGGGAATCCCTCTCGGGGGGGCCAACGTCCTGACTTTC	CASRSGIPLGGANVLTF
TRBV19	few	NA	TRBJ2-1	TGTGCCAGTAGTACCTTAGAGCGGGTTTTTCCGTTCTTC	CASSTLERVFPFF
TRBV5-4	NA	NA	TRBJ1-1	TGTGCCAGCAGCTTTGGGGGGGCCATGGGGAACACTGAAGCTTTCTTT	CASSFGGAMGNTEAFF
TRBV5-1	NA	NA	TRBJ1-1	TGCGCCAGCAGGTCGGAACCCGGGGACACTGAAGCTTTCTTT	CASRSEPGDTEAFF
TRBV9	NA	NA	TRBJ1-2	TGTGCCAGCAGCCCCAGACAGGATGCCTATGGCTACACCTTC	CASSPRQDAYGYTF
TRBV6-5	NA	TRBD1	TRBJ2-7	TGTGCCAGCAGTTACTCGACGGGACAGGGAATCGACGAGCAGTACTTC	CASSYSTGQGIDEQYF
TRBV6-5	few	TRBD1	TRBJ1-5	TGTGCCAGCAGTTACTTGACAGGGGTTCAGCCCCAGCATTTT	CASSYLTGVQPQHF
TRBV5-4	NA	NA	TRBJ2-3	TGTGCCAGCACCGCAGGGGGCACAGATACGCAGTATTTT	CASTAGGTDTQYF
TRBV7-9	few	NA	TRBJ1-2	TGTTCCAGCAGCTTAGCCCGGACGAGGGATGGCTACACCTTC	CSSSLARTRDGYTF
TRBV9	NA	NA	TRBJ2-2	TGTGCCAGCAGCGTAGTAGGGGAGGTTTCCTCGAGGACCGGGGAGCTGTTTTTT	CASSVVGEVSSRTGELFF
TRBV15	NA	NA	TRBJ1-3	TGTGCCACCAGCAGAGGAGGGGGGGAGGTTTATGGAAACACCATATATTTT	CATSRGGGEVYGNTIYF
TRBV7-9	NA	TRBD2	TRBJ2-7	TGTGCCAGCAGCTTAGATTGGGGGGGAATACTCTACGAGCAGTACTTC	CASSLDWGGILYEQYF
TRBV10-3	NA	TRBD1	TRBJ1-6	TGTGCCATCAGTTCAACCGGGACAGGGGTGGCACCCCTCCACTTT	CAISSTGTGVAPLHF
TRBV6-5	NA	TRBD2	TRBJ2-5	TGTGCCAGCAGTTACGTCGGGGGGGCGTCCGAGACCCAGTACTTC	CASSYVGGASETQYF
TRBV7-9	few	NA	TRBJ1-6	TGTGCCAGCAGCCCACCTTTGGCGGGATCACCCCTCCACTTT	CASSPPLAGSPLHF
TRBV7-8	NA	NA	TRBJ1-2	TGTGCCAGCAGCTTAGGCAGTCAGGGCGGCTACACCTTC	CASSLGSQGGYTF
TRBV9	NA	TRBD2	TRBJ2-2	TGTGCCAGCAGCGTAGCCAGCGGGGGGGCCTCCGCCGGGGAGCTGTTTTTT	CASSVASGGASAGELFF
TRBV30	NA	TRBD1	TRBJ1-5	TGTGCCTGGAGTGTACCTCTGACAGGGGGTAATCAGCCCCAGCATTTT	CAWSVPLTGGNQPQHF
TRBV2	NA	TRBD1	TRBJ2-6	TGTGCCAGCGGAGACAGGGCGGCCGGGGCCAACGTCCTGACTTTC	CASGDRAAGANVLTF
TRBV27	NA	TRBD2	TRBJ2-1	TGTGCCAGCAGTCCCCATAGCGGGGGCAGCTCCTACAATGAGCAGTTCTTC	CASSPHSGGSSYNEQFF
TRBV7-2	once	NA	TRBJ2-1	TGTGCCAGCAGCCTGATAGGGGCATTGGAGCAGTTCTTC	CASSLIGALEQFF
TRBV5-1	NA	TRBD2	TRBJ2-3	TGCGCCAGCAGCTCCAGACCGTCAGCGGGGGGAAACACAGATACGCAGTATTTT	CASSSRPSAGGNTDTQYF